Here is one T cell receptor beta chain with its context. The antigen remains undetermined. The data derive from a study of shared clonotypes between healthy human individuals. Repertoires were generated with immunoSEQ multiplex PCR, while TCRdb's copy carries only in-frame clones and drops some. The sample carries approximately 810,000 clones, 80% to 95% recorded once. Per the germline V gene, CDR1 is MNHNY and CDR2 is SVGAGI (reference sequence). Deletions cut 6 bases from V and 6 bases from J, with 18 bases between. This CDR3 region has 15 residues. CD8 cells regarded as naive lacked CD45RO, were positively chosen for CCR7, and omitted terminally differentiated effector memory CD45RA+ cells. Study-level findings and limits: Clonotype sharing across a few donors was observed for around 5% of naive CD4 clonotypes.

What was sequenced was naive CD8+ T cells sorted from blood. The source is a man aged 25-45 years in good health. The chain joins TRBV6-6 to TRBJ1-5; D is ambiguous. The CDR3 region is CASSLTLGFFQPQHF. Here the CDR3 DNA reads TGTGCCAGCAGCCTTACCCTAGGGTTTTTTCAGCCCCAGCATTTT.